This note documents a single T cell receptor (beta chain) sequence. This entry comes from a study of T cells in Graves' hyperthyroidism and ophthalmopathy. Each person with ophthalmopathy scored at least 3 on the Clinical Activity Score, reached NOSPECS grade 4 or higher, and had been ill under 3 months. Patients having uncontrolled infection, another autoimmune disease, pregnancy or lactation were not included. The CDR3 regions of TCR beta were amplified from RNA transcripts. When the TCR CDR3 underwent first-round RT-PCR, the HTBI primer set was used. Each CDR3 protein gets one entry after TCRdb re-called the multiplex PCR reads with MiXCR. The sample yields fewer than 500,000 distinct CDR3 sequences, about 15% seen once. CDR3 size: 18 residues. CDR1 is LGHNA, CDR2 YNFKEQ, per germline. The V gene end was trimmed by 2 bases and the J gene end by 5 bases; junction bases not matched to a gene: 12.

The receptor's source is a woman between 25 and 40 years old with Graves' ophthalmopathy. What was sequenced was blood. This chain uses TRBV4-2 with TRBJ2-2; TRBD1 aligns across 9 bases. CDR3 nucleotides: TGTGCCAGCAGCCAACAGGCGGGACAGGGTCAGGGGACCGGGGAGCTGTTTTTT. Translated, it gives CASSQQAGQGQGTGELFF.